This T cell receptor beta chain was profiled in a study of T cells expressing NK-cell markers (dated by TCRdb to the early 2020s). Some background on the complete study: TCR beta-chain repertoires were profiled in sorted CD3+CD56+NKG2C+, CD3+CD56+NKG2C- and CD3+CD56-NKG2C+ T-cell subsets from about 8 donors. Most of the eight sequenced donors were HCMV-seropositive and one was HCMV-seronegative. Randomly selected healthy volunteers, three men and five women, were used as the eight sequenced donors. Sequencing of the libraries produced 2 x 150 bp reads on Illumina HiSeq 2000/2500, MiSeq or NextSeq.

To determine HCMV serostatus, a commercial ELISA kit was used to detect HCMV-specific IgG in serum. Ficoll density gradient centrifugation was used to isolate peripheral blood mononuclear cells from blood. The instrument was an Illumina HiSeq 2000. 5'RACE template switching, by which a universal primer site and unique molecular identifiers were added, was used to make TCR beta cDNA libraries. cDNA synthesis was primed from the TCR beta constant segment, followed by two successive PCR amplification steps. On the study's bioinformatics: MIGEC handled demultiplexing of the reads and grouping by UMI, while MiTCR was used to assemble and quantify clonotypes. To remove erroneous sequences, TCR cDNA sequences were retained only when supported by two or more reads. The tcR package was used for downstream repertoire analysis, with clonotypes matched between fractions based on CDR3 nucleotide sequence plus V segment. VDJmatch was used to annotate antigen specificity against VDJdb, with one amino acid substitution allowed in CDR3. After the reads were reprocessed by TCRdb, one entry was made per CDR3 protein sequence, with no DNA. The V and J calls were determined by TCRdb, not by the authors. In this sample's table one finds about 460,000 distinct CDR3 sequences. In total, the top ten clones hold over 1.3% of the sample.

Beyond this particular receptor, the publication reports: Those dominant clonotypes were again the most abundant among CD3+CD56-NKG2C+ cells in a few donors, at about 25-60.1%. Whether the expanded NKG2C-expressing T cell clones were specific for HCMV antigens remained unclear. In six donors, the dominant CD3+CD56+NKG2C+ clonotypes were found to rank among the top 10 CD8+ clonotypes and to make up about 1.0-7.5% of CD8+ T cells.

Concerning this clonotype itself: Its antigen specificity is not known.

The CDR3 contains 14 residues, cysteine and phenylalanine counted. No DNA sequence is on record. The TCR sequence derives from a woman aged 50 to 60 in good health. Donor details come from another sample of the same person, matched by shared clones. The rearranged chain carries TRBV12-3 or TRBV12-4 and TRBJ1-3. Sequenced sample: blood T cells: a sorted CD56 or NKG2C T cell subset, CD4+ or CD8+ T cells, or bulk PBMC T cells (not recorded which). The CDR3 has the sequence CASSADGPGNTIYF.